The 5 T cell receptor beta chains listed next were all sequenced from one sample in a study of blood T cell repertoires in COVID-19. Measured with immunoSEQ multiplex PCR; TCRdb has only the in-frame clones, and not every one. This sample yields about 380,000 clones, of which 88% are seen a single time; 1.2% belongs to the top ten. Sequenced: PBMCs or T cells enriched from blood (not recorded which). Receptor source: a woman between 18 and 30 years old who had recovered from COVID-19.

V usage is TRBV15 and J usage is TRBJ1-5; TRBD1 agrees at 9 bases. The germline CDR1 and CDR2 sequences are LNHNV and YYDKDF (reference sequence). The CDR3 runs to 16 residues. The V gene end was trimmed by 3 bases and the J gene end by 1 base; junction bases not matched to a gene: 4. The CDR3 loop reads CATSRETGGSNQPQHF. The CDR3 DNA reads as TGTGCCACCAGCAGGGAAACAGGGGGCAGCAATCAGCCCCAGCATTTT.

The J gene is TRBJ2-3, the V gene TRBV5-1; maybe TRBD2 (6 bases). Germline CDR1 and CDR2: SGHRS and YFSETQ. V shed 7 bases and J shed 2 bases, with 14 bases lying between them. The length of the CDR3 is 14 residues. The CDR3 DNA sequence: TGCGCCAGCCACAACGGACTAAACACAGATACGCAGTATTTT. Encoded protein: CASHNGLNTDTQYF.

This chain links TRBV6-5 with TRBJ2-3; TRBD2 agrees at 10 bases. Germline values: CDR1 MNHEY, CDR2 SVGAGI. V was clipped by 3 bases and J by 2 bases; unmatched bases: 5. The CDR3 sequence is 16 residues long. The CDR3 coding sequence is TGTGCCAGCAGTTATAAGCGGGGGGGCCCCACAGATACGCAGTATTTT. Amino acid sequence: CASSYKRGGPTDTQYF.

The rearrangement uses TRBV12-3 or TRBV12-4 and TRBJ1-2, with TRBD1 as a possible D gene (5 bases). V was cut by 5 bases and J by 4 bases, with 8 bases left in between. This CDR3 spans 12 amino acids. The DNA for the CDR3 is TGTGCCAGCAGTAGGACAAGCTATGGCTACACCTTC. Translating it yields CASSRTSYGYTF.

The V and J genes are TRBV10-2 and TRBJ1-1; 8 nucleotides align to TRBD1. Trimming took 3 bases from V and 1 from J; bases not matched to a gene: 7. CDR3 length: 16 amino acids. The germline V gene has CDR1 WSHSY and CDR2 SAAADI. CDR3 sequence (DNA): TGCGCCAGCAGTGACTCAGGGGGCGCCGGGAACACTGAAGCTTTCTTT. Amino acids: CASSDSGGAGNTEAFF.